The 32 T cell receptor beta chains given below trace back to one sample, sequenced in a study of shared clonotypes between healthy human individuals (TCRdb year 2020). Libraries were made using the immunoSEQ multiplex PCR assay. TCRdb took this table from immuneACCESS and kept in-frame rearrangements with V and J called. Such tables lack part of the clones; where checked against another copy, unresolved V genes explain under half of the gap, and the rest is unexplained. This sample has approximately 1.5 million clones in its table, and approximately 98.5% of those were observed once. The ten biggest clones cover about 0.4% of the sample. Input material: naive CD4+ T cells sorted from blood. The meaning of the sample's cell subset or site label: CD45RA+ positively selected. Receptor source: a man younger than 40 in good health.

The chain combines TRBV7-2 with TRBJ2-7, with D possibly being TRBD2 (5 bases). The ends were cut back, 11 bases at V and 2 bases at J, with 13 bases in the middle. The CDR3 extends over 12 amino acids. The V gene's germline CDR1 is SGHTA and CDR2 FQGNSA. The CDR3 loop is CASAGKTYEQYF. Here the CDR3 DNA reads TGTGCCTCGGCCGGGAAGACCTACGAGCAGTACTTC.

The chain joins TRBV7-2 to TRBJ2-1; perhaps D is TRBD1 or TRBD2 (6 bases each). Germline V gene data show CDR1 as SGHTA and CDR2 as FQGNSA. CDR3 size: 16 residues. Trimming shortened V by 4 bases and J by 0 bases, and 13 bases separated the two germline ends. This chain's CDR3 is CASSSGATGSYNEQFF. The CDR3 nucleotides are TGTGCCAGCAGCTCGGGGGCGACAGGCTCCTACAATGAGCAGTTCTTC.

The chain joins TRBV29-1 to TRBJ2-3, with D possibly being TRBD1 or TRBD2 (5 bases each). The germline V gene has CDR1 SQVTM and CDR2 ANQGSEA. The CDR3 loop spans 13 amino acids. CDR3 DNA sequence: TGCGCCGTGGGGGTTACTCAAACAGATACGCAGTATTTT. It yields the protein CAVGVTQTDTQYF.

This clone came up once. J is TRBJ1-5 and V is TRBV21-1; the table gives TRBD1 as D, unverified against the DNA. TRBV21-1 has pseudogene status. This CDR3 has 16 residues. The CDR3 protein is CASSKPGPPGRLPQHF. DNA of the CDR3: TGTGCCAGCAGCAAACCAGGGCCCCCGGGCAGATTGCCCCAGCATTTT.

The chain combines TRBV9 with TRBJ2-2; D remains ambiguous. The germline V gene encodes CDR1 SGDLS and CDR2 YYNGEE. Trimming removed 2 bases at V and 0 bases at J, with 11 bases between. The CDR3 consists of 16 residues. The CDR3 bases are TGTGCCAGCAGCGTGGGGATAGTCTCGAACACCGGGGAGCTGTTTTTT. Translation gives CASSVGIVSNTGELFF.

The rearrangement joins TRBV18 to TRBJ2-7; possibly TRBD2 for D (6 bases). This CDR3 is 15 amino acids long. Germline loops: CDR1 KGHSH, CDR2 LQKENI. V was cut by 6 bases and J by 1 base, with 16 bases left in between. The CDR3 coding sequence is TGTGCCAGCTCCAACCGGGGAGGACGGTCCTACGAGCAGTACTTC. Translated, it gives CASSNRGGRSYEQYF.

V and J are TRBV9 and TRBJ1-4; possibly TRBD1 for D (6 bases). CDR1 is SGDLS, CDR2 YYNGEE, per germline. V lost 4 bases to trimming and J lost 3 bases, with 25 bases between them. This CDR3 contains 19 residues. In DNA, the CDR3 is TGTGCCAGCAGCACTCTTGCCGGGACACCTCCCTCCTCTAATGAAAAACTGTTTTTT. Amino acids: CASSTLAGTPPSSNEKLFF.

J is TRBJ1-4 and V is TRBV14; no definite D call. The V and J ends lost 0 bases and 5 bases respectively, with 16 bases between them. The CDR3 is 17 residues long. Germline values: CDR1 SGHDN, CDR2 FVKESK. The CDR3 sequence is CASSQDNTHRRNEKLFF. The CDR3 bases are TGTGCCAGCAGCCAAGATAACACACATAGAAGGAATGAAAAACTGTTTTTT.

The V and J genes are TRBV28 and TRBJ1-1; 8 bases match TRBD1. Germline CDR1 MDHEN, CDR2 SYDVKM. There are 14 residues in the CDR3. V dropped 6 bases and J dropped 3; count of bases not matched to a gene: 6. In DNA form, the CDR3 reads TGTGCCAGCAGCCCCGGACAGGGTGACACTGAAGCTTTCTTT. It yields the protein CASSPGQGDTEAFF.

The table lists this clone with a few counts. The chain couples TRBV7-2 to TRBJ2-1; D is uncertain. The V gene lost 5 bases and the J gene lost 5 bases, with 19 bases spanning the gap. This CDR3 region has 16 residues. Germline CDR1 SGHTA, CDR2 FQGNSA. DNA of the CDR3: TGTGCCAGCAGCCAGGTTCGTGGGTCCCCTAACAATGAGCAGTTCTTC. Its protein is CASSQVRGSPNNEQFF. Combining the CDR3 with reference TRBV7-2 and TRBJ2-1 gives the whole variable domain GAGVSQSPSNKVTEKGKDVELRCDPISGHTALYWYRQSLGQGLEFLIYFQGNSAPDKSGLPSDRFSAERTGGSVSTLTIQRTQQEDSAVYLCASSQVRGSPNNEQFFGPGTRLTVL.

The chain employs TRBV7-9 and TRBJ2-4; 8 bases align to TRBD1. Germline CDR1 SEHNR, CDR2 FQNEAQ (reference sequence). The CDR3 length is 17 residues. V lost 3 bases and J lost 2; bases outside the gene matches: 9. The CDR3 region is CASSFPGGSGTKNIQYF. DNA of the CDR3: TGTGCCAGCAGCTTCCCAGGGGGCTCGGGTACCAAAAACATTCAGTACTTC. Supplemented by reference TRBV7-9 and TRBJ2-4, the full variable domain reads DTGVSQNPRHKITKRGQNVTFRCDPISEHNRLYWYRQTLGQGPEFLTYFQNEAQLEKSRLLSDRFSAERPKGSFSTLEIQRTEQGDSAMYLCASSFPGGSGTKNIQYFGAGTRLSVL.

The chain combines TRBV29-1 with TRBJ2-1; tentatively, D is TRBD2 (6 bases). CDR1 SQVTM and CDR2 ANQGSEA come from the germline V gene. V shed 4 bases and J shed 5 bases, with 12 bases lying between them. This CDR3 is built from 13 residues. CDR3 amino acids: CSVGGLLNNEQFF. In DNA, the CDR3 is TGCAGCGTTGGGGGACTTCTGAACAATGAGCAGTTCTTC.

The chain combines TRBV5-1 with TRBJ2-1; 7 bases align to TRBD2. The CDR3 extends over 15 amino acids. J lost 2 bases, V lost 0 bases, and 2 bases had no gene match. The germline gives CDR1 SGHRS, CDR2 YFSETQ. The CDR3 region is CASSLELAAYNEQFF. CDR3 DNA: TGCGCCAGCAGCTTGGAGCTAGCGGCCTACAATGAGCAGTTCTTC.

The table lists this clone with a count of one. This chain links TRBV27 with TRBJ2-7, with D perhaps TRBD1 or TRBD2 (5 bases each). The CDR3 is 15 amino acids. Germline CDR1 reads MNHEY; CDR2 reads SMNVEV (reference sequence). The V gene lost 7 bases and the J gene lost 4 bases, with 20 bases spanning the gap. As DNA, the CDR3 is TGTGCCAGCACCCCTCGGGGCGGTCTGGTTTACGAGCAGTACTTC. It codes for CASTPRGGLVYEQYF.

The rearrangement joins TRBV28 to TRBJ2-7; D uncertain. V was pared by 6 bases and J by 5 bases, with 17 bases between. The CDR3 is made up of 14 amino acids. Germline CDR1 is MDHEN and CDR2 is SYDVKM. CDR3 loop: CASRSFQVGHEQYF. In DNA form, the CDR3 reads TGTGCCAGCAGGTCGTTCCAGGTTGGGCACGAGCAGTACTTC.

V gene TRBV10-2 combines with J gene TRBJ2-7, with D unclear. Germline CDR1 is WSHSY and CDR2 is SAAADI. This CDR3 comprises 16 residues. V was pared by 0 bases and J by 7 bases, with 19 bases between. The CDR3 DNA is TGCGCCAGCAGTGAGTCTTTTTGGGGTTCTGTGGATGAGCAGTACTTC. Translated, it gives CASSESFWGSVDEQYF.

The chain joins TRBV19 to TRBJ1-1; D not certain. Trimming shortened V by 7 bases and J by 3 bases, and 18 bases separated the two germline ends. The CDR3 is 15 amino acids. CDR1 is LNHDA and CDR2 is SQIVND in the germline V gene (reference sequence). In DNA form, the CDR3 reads TGTGCCAGTACCCCACGGCCAGTACGGGACACTGAAGCTTTCTTT. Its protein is CASTPRPVRDTEAFF.

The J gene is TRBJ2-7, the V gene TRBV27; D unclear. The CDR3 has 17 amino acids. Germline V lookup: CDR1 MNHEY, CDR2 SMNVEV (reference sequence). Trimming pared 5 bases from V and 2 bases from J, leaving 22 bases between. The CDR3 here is CASSPGTWYRPTYEQYF. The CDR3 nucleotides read TGTGCCAGCAGTCCCGGCACATGGTACAGACCTACCTACGAGCAGTACTTC.

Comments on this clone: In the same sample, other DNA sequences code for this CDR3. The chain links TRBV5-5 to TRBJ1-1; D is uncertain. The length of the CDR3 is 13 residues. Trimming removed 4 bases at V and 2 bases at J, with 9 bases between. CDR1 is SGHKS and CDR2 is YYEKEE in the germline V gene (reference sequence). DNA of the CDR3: TGTGCCAGCAGCCTGGTCACTAACACTGAAGCTTTCTTT. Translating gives CASSLVTNTEAFF. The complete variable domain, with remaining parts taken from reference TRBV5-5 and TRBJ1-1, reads DAGVTQSPTHLIKTRGQQVTLRCSPISGHKSVSWYQQVLGQGPQFIFQYYEKEERGRGNFPDRFSARQFPNYSSELNVNALLLGDSALYLCASSLVTNTEAFFGQGTRLTVV.

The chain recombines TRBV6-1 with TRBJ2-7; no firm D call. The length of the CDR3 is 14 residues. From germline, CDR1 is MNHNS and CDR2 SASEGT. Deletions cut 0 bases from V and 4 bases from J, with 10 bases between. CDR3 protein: CASSEALQGYEQYF. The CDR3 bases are TGTGCCAGCAGTGAAGCGCTTCAAGGATACGAGCAGTACTTC.

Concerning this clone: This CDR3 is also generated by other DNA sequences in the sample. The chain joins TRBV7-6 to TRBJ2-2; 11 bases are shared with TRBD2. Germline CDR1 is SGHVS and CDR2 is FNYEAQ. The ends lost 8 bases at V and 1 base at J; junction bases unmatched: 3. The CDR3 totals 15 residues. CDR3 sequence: CASSGLAGNTGELFF. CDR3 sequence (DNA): TGTGCCAGCTCAGGACTAGCGGGGAACACCGGGGAGCTGTTTTTT.

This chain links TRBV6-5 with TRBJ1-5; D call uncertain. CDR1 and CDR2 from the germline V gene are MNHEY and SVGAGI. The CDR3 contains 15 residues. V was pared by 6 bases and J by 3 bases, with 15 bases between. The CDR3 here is CASRGSRTPNQPQHF. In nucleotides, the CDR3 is TGTGCCAGCAGGGGCTCTCGGACGCCCAATCAGCCCCAGCATTTT.

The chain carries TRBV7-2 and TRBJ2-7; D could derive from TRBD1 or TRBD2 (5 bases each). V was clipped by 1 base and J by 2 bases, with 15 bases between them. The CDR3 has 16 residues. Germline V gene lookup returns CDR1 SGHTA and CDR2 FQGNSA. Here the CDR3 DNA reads TGTGCCAGCAGCTTAGTCCCTCAATTGGGGGCCTACGAGCAGTACTTC. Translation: CASSLVPQLGAYEQYF.

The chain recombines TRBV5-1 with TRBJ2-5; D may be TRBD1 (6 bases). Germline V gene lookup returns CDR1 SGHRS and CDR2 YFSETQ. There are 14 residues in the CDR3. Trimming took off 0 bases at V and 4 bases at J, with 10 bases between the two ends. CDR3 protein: CASSLVSRGETQYF. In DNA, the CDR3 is TGCGCCAGCAGCTTGGTTTCCAGGGGAGAGACCCAGTACTTC.

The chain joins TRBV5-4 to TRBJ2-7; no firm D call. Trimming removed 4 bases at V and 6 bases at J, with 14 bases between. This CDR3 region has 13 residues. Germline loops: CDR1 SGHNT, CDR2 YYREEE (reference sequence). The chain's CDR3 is CASSPNLESEQYF. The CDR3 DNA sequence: TGTGCCAGCAGCCCTAATTTGGAGAGCGAGCAGTACTTC.

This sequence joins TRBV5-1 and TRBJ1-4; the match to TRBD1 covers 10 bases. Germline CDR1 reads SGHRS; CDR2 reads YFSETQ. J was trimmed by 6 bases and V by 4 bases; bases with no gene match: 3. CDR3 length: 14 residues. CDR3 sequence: CASSTGTGDEKLFF. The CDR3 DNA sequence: TGCGCCAGCAGCACCGGGACAGGGGATGAAAAACTGTTTTTT.

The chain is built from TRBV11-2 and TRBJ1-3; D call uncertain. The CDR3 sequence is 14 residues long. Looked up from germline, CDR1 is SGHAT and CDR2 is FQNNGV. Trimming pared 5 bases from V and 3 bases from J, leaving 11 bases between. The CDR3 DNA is TGTGCCAGCAGCCCCCGGACGGATGGAAACACCATATATTTT. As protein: CASSPRTDGNTIYF. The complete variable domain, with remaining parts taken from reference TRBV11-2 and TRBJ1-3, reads EAGVAQSPRYKIIEKRQSVAFWCNPISGHATLYWYQQILGQGPKLLIQFQNNGVVDDSQLPKDRFSAERLKGVDSTLKIQPAKLEDSAVYLCASSPRTDGNTIYFGEGSWLTVV.

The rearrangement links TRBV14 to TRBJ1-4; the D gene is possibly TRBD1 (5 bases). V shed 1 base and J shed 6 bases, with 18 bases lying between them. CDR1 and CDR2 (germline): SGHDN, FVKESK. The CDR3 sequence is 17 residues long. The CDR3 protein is CASSQVGAGPRDEKLFF. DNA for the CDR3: TGTGCCAGCAGCCAAGTAGGGGCGGGACCCCGGGATGAAAAACTGTTTTTT.

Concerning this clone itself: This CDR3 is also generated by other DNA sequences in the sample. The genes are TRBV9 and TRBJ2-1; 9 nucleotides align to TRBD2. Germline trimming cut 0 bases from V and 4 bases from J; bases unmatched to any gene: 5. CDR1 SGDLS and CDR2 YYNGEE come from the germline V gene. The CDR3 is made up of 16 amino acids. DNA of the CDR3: TGTGCCAGCAGCGTAGGTTTGAGCGGGGGGTACAATGAGCAGTTCTTC. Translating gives CASSVGLSGGYNEQFF.

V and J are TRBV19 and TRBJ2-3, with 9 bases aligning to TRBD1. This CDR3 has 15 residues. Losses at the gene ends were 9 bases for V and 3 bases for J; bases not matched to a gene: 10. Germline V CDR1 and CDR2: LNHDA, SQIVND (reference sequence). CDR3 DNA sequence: TGTGCCAGCCACCCGGACAGGGGCAGGACAGATACGCAGTATTTT. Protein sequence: CASHPDRGRTDTQYF. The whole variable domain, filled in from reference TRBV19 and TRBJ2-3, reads DGGITQSPKYLFRKEGQNVTLSCEQNLNHDAMYWYRQDPGQGLRLIYYSQIVNDFQKGDIAEGYSVSREKKESFPLTVTSAQKNPTAFYLCASHPDRGRTDTQYFGPGTRLTVL.

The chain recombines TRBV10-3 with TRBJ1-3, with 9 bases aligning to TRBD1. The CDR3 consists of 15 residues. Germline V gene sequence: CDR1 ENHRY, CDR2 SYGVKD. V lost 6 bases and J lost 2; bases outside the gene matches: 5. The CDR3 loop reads CAIRNRDRAGNTIYF. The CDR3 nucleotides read TGTGCCATCAGGAACCGGGACAGGGCTGGAAACACCATATATTTT.

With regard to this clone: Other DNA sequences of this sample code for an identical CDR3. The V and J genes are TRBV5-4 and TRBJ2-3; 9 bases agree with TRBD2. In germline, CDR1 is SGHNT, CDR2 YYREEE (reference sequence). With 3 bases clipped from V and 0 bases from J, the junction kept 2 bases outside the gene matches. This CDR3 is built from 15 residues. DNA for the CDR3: TGTGCCAGCAGCTCCACTAGCGGGAGCACAGATACGCAGTATTTT. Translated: CASSSTSGSTDTQYF.